The rows below give T cell receptor beta chains drawn from one sample of a study of somatic mutations in cytotoxic T cells in rheumatoid arthritis. The assay was immunoSEQ multiplex PCR, and TCRdb's table has in-frame clones only and misses some. Among roughly 15,000 clones listed, approximately 84% were seen once. The sample consisted of CD8+ T cells sorted from blood. The receptors were gathered from an adult with rheumatoid arthritis. Both conserved end residues are part of each CDR3. Each record gives: V gene, clone size, J gene, D gene, CDR3 length, CDR3 protein, CDR3 DNA. A D gene is named only where the DNA matches it firmly. Some rows mark clone size as missing; the rest say once, few, many or name a class of expanded clone.

TRBV10-2	-	TRBJ2-7	TRBD1	12	CASSWTGDEQYF	TGCGCCAGCAGTTGGACAGGGGACGAGCAGTACTTC
TRBV11-2	few	TRBJ2-1	TRBD2	18	CASTLRTGRTSGVNEQFF	TGTGCCAGCACCTTAAGGACGGGGAGGACTAGCGGGGTCAATGAGCAGTTCTTC
TRBV28	-	TRBJ1-2	TRBD1	13	CASSRDRGYGYTF	TGTGCCAGCAGTCGGGACAGGGGATATGGCTACACCTTC
TRBV6-6	-	TRBJ1-4	TRBD1	14	CASSYPGDSWQLFF	TGTGCCAGCAGTTACCCCGGGGACAGTTGGCAACTGTTTTTT
TRBV7-9	-	TRBJ2-5	-	16	CASSLVLLAMEETQYF	TGTGCCAGCAGCTTAGTTTTATTAGCTATGGAAGAGACCCAGTACTTC
TRBV27	-	TRBJ2-7	-	14	CASSHVGGPYEQYF	TGTGCCAGCAGTCACGTGGGGGGGCCTTACGAGCAGTACTTC
TRBV11-2	-	TRBJ2-5	-	16	CASSLDPQTLEETQYF	TGTGCCAGCAGCTTAGATCCCCAGACACTGGAAGAGACCCAGTACTTC
TRBV6-5	-	TRBJ1-5	-	14	CASSYEGKNQPQHF	TGTGCCAGCAGTTACGAGGGGAAGAACCAGCCCCAGCATTTT
TRBV4-2	-	TRBJ2-1	TRBD2	20	CASSQYTWTSGGANYNEQFF	TGTGCCAGCAGCCAATATACGTGGACTAGCGGGGGGGCCAATTACAATGAGCAGTTCTTC
TRBV7-9	-	TRBJ2-7	-	14	CASSLWEGLYEQYF	TGTGCCAGCAGCCTATGGGAAGGGCTGTACGAGCAGTACTTC
TRBV6-6	once	TRBJ2-7	TRBD1	16	CASSYYTGEQAYEQYF	TGTGCCAGCAGTTACTACACAGGGGAACAGGCCTACGAGCAGTACTTC
TRBV29-1	-	TRBJ2-5	TRBD1	15	CSVEGGQGEGETQYF	TGCAGCGTTGAAGGCGGACAGGGGGAAGGGGAGACCCAGTACTTC
TRBV18	-	TRBJ2-7	-	16	CASSRSGRTERYEQYF	TGTGCCAGCTCACGCTCCGGGAGGACAGAACGTTACGAGCAGTACTTC
TRBV10-2	-	TRBJ2-1	-	15	CASSDVFRIGYEQFF	TGCGCCAGCAGTGATGTCTTTAGAATCGGCTATGAGCAGTTCTTC
TRBV11-2	-	TRBJ2-7	-	15	CASSRPGQGNHEQYF	TGTGCCAGCAGTAGACCGGGGCAGGGGAACCACGAGCAGTACTTC
TRBV10-1	-	TRBJ2-2	-	13	CASSDTNTGELFF	TGCGCCAGCAGTGACACGAACACCGGGGAGCTGTTTTTT
TRBV2	-	TRBJ1-1	-	12	CASLTVNTEAFF	TGTGCCAGCTTGACAGTGAACACTGAAGCTTTCTTT
TRBV2	-	TRBJ2-5	TRBD1	14	CASTSTTGTGTQYF	TGTGCCAGCACCTCGACAACAGGGACAGGGACCCAGTACTTC
TRBV10-1	-	TRBJ2-7	-	14	CASSDSPGGDEQYF	TGCGCCAGCAGTGATTCTCCTGGGGGTGACGAGCAGTACTTC
TRBV7-9	-	TRBJ1-2	-	15	CASSLGVVQNYGYTF	TGTGCCAGCAGCTTAGGAGTAGTCCAGAACTATGGCTACACCTTC
TRBV7-9	-	TRBJ2-5	TRBD1	15	CASSTQRQGGETQYF	TGTGCCAGCAGCACACAGCGACAGGGCGGCGAGACCCAGTACTTC
TRBV11-2	-	TRBJ2-1	-	13	CAIPKAGGNEQFF	TGTGCCATTCCAAAGGCCGGGGGTAATGAGCAGTTCTTC
TRBV27	-	TRBJ1-5	-	17	CASSLSIPGVGNQPQHF	TGTGCCAGCAGTTTATCGATTCCGGGGGTTGGGAATCAGCCCCAGCATTTT
TRBV27	-	TRBJ1-2	-	15	CASSLGSLDRYGYTF	TGTGCCAGCAGTTTGGGCAGTTTGGACCGGTATGGCTACACCTTC
TRBV5-6	-	TRBJ1-1	-	13	CASSLLGNTEAFF	TGTGCCAGCAGCTTGTTGGGGAACACTGAAGCTTTCTTT
TRBV6-6	-	TRBJ2-7	-	15	CASSQLAVQSYEQYF	TGTGCCAGCAGTCAACTCGCGGTGCAGTCCTACGAGCAGTACTTC
TRBV7-9	-	TRBJ2-3	-	15	CASSFQAEHTDTQYF	TGTGCCAGCAGCTTCCAAGCGGAGCACACAGATACGCAGTATTTT
TRBV11-2	-	TRBJ1-1	TRBD1	15	CASSIWDSVTSEAFF	TGTGCCAGCAGCATCTGGGACAGCGTGACCTCTGAAGCTTTCTTT
TRBV6-6	-	TRBJ2-2	-	13	CASSLRETGELFF	TGTGCCAGCAGTTTGCGAGAAACCGGGGAGCTGTTTTTT
TRBV7-9	few	TRBJ1-4	-	12	CASSLGVSHLFF	TGTGCCAGCAGCTTAGGGGTCAGTCATCTGTTTTTT
TRBV25-1	-	TRBJ2-5	TRBD1	15	CASSGTSGGQETQYF	TGTGCCAGCAGTGGGACCTCAGGGGGCCAAGAGACCCAGTACTTC
TRBV18	-	TRBJ1-5	TRBD1	15	CASSPRGDSGQPQHF	TGTGCCAGCTCACCACGGGGGGACAGCGGCCAGCCCCAGCATTTT
TRBV7-8	few	TRBJ1-1	-	13	CASSLVWNTEAFF	TGTGCCAGCAGTTTGGTTTGGAACACTGAAGCTTTCTTT
TRBV19	once	TRBJ2-3	-	13	CASSSPTGGTQYF	TGTGCCAGTAGTTCCCCCACTGGGGGTACGCAGTATTTT
TRBV7-2	-	TRBJ2-3	TRBD2	15	CASSLRGTSSDTQYF	TGTGCCAGCAGCTTAAGAGGGACTAGTTCAGATACGCAGTATTTT
TRBV7-8	-	TRBJ2-3	-	15	CASSKWGEATDTQYF	TGTGCCAGCAGCAAATGGGGCGAGGCCACGGATACGCAGTATTTT
TRBV27	-	TRBJ2-7	TRBD2	15	CASSGSAGGPYEQYF	TGTGCCAGCAGTGGATCAGCGGGAGGGCCGTACGAGCAGTACTTC
TRBV10-3	-	TRBJ2-3	-	15	CAISGTELNTDTQYF	TGTGCCATCAGTGGGACGGAGCTAAACACAGATACGCAGTATTTT
TRBV7-6	-	TRBJ1-2	-	15	CASSPGIGSNYGYTF	TGTGCCAGCAGCCCGGGCATAGGCAGTAACTATGGCTACACCTTC
TRBV5-6	-	TRBJ1-5	-	13	CASSLTGHQPQHF	TGTGCCAGCAGCTTAACCGGTCACCAGCCCCAGCATTTT
TRBV7-9	-	TRBJ1-2	TRBD1	15	CASSLEGQGARGYTF	TGTGCCAGCAGCTTAGAGGGACAGGGGGCGCGGGGCTACACCTTC